This T cell receptor (beta chain) was recovered during a study of blood T cell repertoires in COVID-19. Study overall: PBMCs, B-cell-depleted T cells, or T cells were the source of the cDNA or gDNA that made up the material.

Repertoires were generated with immunoSEQ multiplex PCR, while TCRdb's copy carries only in-frame clones and drops some. The sample lists 30,000 to 45,000 clones; roughly 90% were seen once. CDR1 SGHAT and CDR2 FQDESV come from the germline V gene (reference sequence). The CDR3 is 14 residues long. The V end lost 3 bases, the J end lost 2 bases, and 10 bases lay between the germline ends. This TCR came from a man between 65 and 79 years old with acute or convalescent COVID-19. Material: peripheral blood. J is TRBJ1-1 and V is TRBV11-1; no reliable D call. The CDR3 is CASSFRRQNTEAFF. CDR3 DNA sequence: TGTGCCAGCAGCTTCAGAAGACAAAACACTGAAGCTTTCTTT. The variable domain in full, with the rest retrieved from reference TRBV11-1 and TRBJ1-1, is EAEVAQSPRYKITEKSQAVAFWCDPISGHATLYWYRQILGQGPELLVQFQDESVVDDSQLPKDRFSAERLKGVDSTLKIQPAELGDSAMYLCASSFRRQNTEAFFGQGTRLTVV.